Following are 25 T cell receptor beta chains from one sample sequenced in a study of cytomegalovirus exposure and HLA in healthy donors. PCR was performed using 60 Vbeta and 13 Jbeta primers. Generated by immunoSEQ multiplex PCR, the TCRdb table keeps only in-frame clones and is missing some. This sample's table reports about 44,000 clones. Sequencing was carried out using PBMCs. These receptors were taken from a male donor in good health and CMV-seronegative.

The genes are TRBV9 and TRBJ2-7; 7 nucleotides align to TRBD2. V was clipped by 2 bases and J by 2 bases; unmatched bases: 4. Germline V gene sequence: CDR1 SGDLS, CDR2 YYNGEE. This CDR3 has 14 amino acids. Written as DNA, the CDR3 is TGTGCCAGCAGCGTTAGCGGGCAGGCCTACGAGCAGTACTTC. Its translation is CASSVSGQAYEQYF.

The chain carries TRBV19 and TRBJ2-1, with TRBD1 matching over 7 bases. The CDR3 is 14 amino acids. V lost 3 bases to trimming and J lost 3 bases; unmatched junction nucleotides: 2. The germline CDR1 and CDR2 sequences are LNHDA and SQIVND (reference sequence). This CDR3 reads CASSIRDSYNEQFF. The DNA for the CDR3 is TGTGCCAGTAGTATTCGGGACAGCTACAATGAGCAGTTCTTC.

J is TRBJ2-1 and V is TRBV7-2; D is ambiguous. The CDR3 extends over 15 amino acids. The germline V and J ends were trimmed by 5 bases and 3 bases, with 14 bases remaining between them. Germline CDR1 is SGHTA and CDR2 is FQGNSA. CDR3 protein: CASSPKVRVYNEQFF. The CDR3 nucleotides read TGTGCCAGCAGCCCGAAAGTCCGGGTCTACAATGAGCAGTTCTTC.

The chain has TRBV7-2 and TRBJ1-1; TRBD1 agrees at 9 bases. Looked up from germline, CDR1 is SGHTA and CDR2 is FQGNSA. The CDR3 runs to 14 residues. The V and J ends lost 5 bases and 5 bases, in that order; junction bases with no gene match: 6. CDR3 amino acids: CASSTSGTGTEAFF. In nucleotides, the CDR3 is TGTGCCAGCAGCACGTCAGGGACAGGGACTGAAGCTTTCTTT.

The chain is built from TRBV7-2 and TRBJ2-1, with D possibly being TRBD1 (6 bases). Germline CDR1 is SGHTA and CDR2 is FQGNSA. The CDR3 length is 15 residues. V gave up 3 bases and J gave up 6 bases, with 15 bases separating them. The CDR3 reads CASSFSIQGFNEQFF. The CDR3 DNA reads as TGTGCCAGCAGCTTCTCCATTCAGGGGTTCAATGAGCAGTTCTTC.

This chain joins TRBV27 and TRBJ1-4, with D perhaps TRBD1 (5 bases). The CDR3 contains 16 residues. Germline lookup yields CDR1 MNHEY and CDR2 SMNVEV (reference sequence). The V and J ends lost 2 bases and 3 bases respectively, with 13 bases between them. The CDR3 region has the DNA TGTGCCAGCAGTTTACGGGGGTTCACCTCTAATGAAAAACTGTTTTTT. This gives the protein CASSLRGFTSNEKLFF.

The V gene is TRBV15, the J gene TRBJ2-7; TRBD1 is a possible D gene (5 bases). V was trimmed by 3 bases and J by 5 bases, leaving 20 bases between them. The V gene's germline CDR1 is LNHNV and CDR2 YYDKDF (reference sequence). This CDR3 is built from 16 residues. CDR3 sequence: CATSRVGWGQRNEQYF. CDR3 nucleotides: TGTGCCACCAGCAGGGTGGGTTGGGGCCAGAGGAACGAGCAGTACTTC.

This chain connects TRBV30 to TRBJ1-4; the D gene is possibly TRBD1 (6 bases). Germline CDR1 and CDR2: GTSNPN and SVGIG (reference sequence). Trimming pared 4 bases from V and 6 bases from J, leaving 9 bases between. This CDR3 region has 12 residues. CDR3 coding DNA: TGTGCCTGGACGGACAGAGATGAAAAACTGTTTTTT. Translating it yields CAWTDRDEKLFF.

V usage is TRBV6-6 and J usage is TRBJ2-5, with a possible D match to TRBD2 (6 bases). Germline V gene data show CDR1 as MNHNY and CDR2 as SVGAGI (reference sequence). This CDR3 comprises 14 residues. V shed 7 bases and J shed 11 bases, with 23 bases lying between them. CDR3 sequence: CASKLRGEVGEQYF. DNA for the CDR3: TGTGCCAGCAAACTGCGGGGAGAAGTGGGGGAGCAGTACTTC.

The chain links TRBV19 to TRBJ2-1; TRBD1 is a possible D gene (5 bases). Trimming stripped 1 base from V and 15 bases from J, with 10 bases between. The germline V gene encodes CDR1 LNHDA and CDR2 SQIVND (reference sequence). CDR3 length: 11 amino acids. The CDR3 bases are TGTGCCAGTAGTATAGCGGACACCCCGTTCTTC. Protein: CASSIADTPFF.

This chain joins TRBV28 and TRBJ2-1; D is ambiguous. CDR3 length: 11 residues. Germline assignment: CDR1 MDHEN and CDR2 SYDVKM. V was trimmed by 3 bases and J by 8 bases, leaving 5 bases between them. The CDR3, as DNA: TGTGCCAGCAGTTTTTCCGATGAGCAGTTCTTC. This codes for CASSFSDEQFF.

This sequence joins TRBV4-1 and TRBJ2-3; a possible D gene is TRBD2 (6 bases). There are 14 residues in the CDR3. The V gene lost 1 base and the J gene lost 2 bases, with 7 bases spanning the gap. Germline V gives CDR1 MGHRA, CDR2 YSYEKL. CDR3 coding DNA: TGCGCCAGCAGCCAAGGGACTATCACAGATACGCAGTATTTT. The encoded protein is CASSQGTITDTQYF.

V gene TRBV21-1 combines with J gene TRBJ2-7; TRBD2 is the table's D call and was not checked against the DNA. TRBV21-1 is a pseudogene. This CDR3 is built from 19 residues. The CDR3 DNA sequence: TGTGCCAGCAGCAAAGCCCTCCGACCGGGACTAGCGGGAGGATACGAGCAGTACTTC. This encodes CASSKALRPGLAGGYEQYF.

The rearrangement joins TRBV27 to TRBJ1-5; D unclear. V dropped 0 bases and J dropped 7 bases, with 7 bases sitting between them. This CDR3 spans 13 amino acids. In germline, CDR1 is MNHEY, CDR2 SMNVEV (reference sequence). The CDR3 protein is CASSLSRMQPQHF. Written as DNA, the CDR3 is TGTGCCAGCAGTTTATCGCGGATGCAGCCCCAGCATTTT.

The V call is TRBV6-4, the J call TRBJ2-3, with no clear D. The CDR3 has 13 amino acids. CDR1 MRHNA and CDR2 SNTAGT come from the germline V gene. Trimming left V 4 bases short and J 4 bases short, with 9 bases between. CDR3 sequence: CASSVSSSDTQYF. The CDR3, as DNA: TGTGCCAGCAGTGTGAGTAGCTCAGATACGCAGTATTTT.

The chain recombines TRBV10-3 with TRBJ2-1; 7 bases match TRBD1. The germline CDR1 and CDR2 sequences are ENHRY and SYGVKD. The ends lost 3 bases at V and 9 bases at J; junction bases unmatched: 8. The CDR3 consists of 14 residues. DNA for the CDR3: TGTGCCATCAGTGATAAAGGACAGGATGCTGAGCAGTTCTTC. Its protein product is CAISDKGQDAEQFF.

The V gene is TRBV29-1, the J gene TRBJ1-2, with D possibly TRBD1 on 5 matching bases. Trimming shortened V by 1 base and J by 1 base, and 10 bases separated the two germline ends. This CDR3 has 14 amino acids. Per the germline V gene, CDR1 is SQVTM and CDR2 is ANQGSEA. The chain's CDR3 is CSVEGREVNYGYTF. The CDR3 coding sequence is TGCAGCGTTGAAGGCAGGGAAGTTAACTATGGCTACACCTTC.

This chain links TRBV19 with TRBJ2-1, with 7 bases aligning to TRBD2. From germline, CDR1 is LNHDA and CDR2 SQIVND (reference sequence). The CDR3 covers 15 residues. The V and J ends lost 5 bases and 6 bases, in that order; junction bases with no gene match: 10. The CDR3 DNA reads TGTGCCAGTAGTGTACTAGCGACCGCCGGCAATGAGCAGTTCTTC. Protein product: CASSVLATAGNEQFF. Based on the CDR3 plus reference TRBV19 and TRBJ2-1, the full variable domain is DGGITQSPKYLFRKEGQNVTLSCEQNLNHDAMYWYRQDPGQGLRLIYYSQIVNDFQKGDIAEGYSVSREKKESFPLTVTSAQKNPTAFYLCASSVLATAGNEQFFGPGTRLTVL.

The chain joins TRBV6-5 to TRBJ1-2; 9 nucleotides align to TRBD1. Germline V gives CDR1 MNHEY, CDR2 SVGAGI. The ends lost 7 bases at V and 4 bases at J; junction bases unmatched: 4. The length of the CDR3 is 13 residues. Here the CDR3 reads CASTPGQGYGYTF. Here the CDR3 DNA reads TGTGCCAGCACCCCGGGACAGGGCTATGGCTACACCTTC.

The genes are TRBV5-1 and TRBJ2-5, with unresolved D. The CDR3 is 14 amino acids. Trimming left V 2 bases short and J 2 bases short, with 10 bases between. The germline CDR1 and CDR2 sequences are SGHRS and YFSETQ. The CDR3: CASSFTTVQETQYF. For the CDR3, the DNA is TGCGCCAGCAGCTTTACCACGGTACAAGAGACCCAGTACTTC.

The J gene is TRBJ2-5, the V gene TRBV7-2; perhaps TRBD2 as D (6 bases). The CDR3 length is 14 residues. The V gene lost 6 bases and the J gene lost 1 base, with 12 bases spanning the gap. Germline CDR1 SGHTA, CDR2 FQGNSA. The CDR3 reads CASRLARTQETQYF. CDR3 coding DNA: TGTGCCAGCAGGCTAGCGAGGACCCAAGAGACCCAGTACTTC. Based on the CDR3 plus reference TRBV7-2 and TRBJ2-5, the full variable domain is GAGVSQSPSNKVTEKGKDVELRCDPISGHTALYWYRQSLGQGLEFLIYFQGNSAPDKSGLPSDRFSAERTGGSVSTLTIQRTQQEDSAVYLCASRLARTQETQYFGPGTRLLVL.

The chain links TRBV2 to TRBJ2-1; no clear D. In germline, CDR1 is SNHLY, CDR2 FYNNEI. This CDR3 comprises 13 residues. V lost 3 bases, J lost 10 bases, and 13 bases lay in between. CDR3 bases: TGTGCCAGCAGTGATGTACCGGTCTGGGAGCAGTTCTTC. This gives the protein CASSDVPVWEQFF.

CDR3 DNA: TGTGCCAGCAGCCCCCCCACCGGGGGGGGCTACACCTTC. This sequence encodes CASSPPTGGGYTF. V gene TRBV28 combines with J gene TRBJ1-2, with a weak D call TRBD1 (5 bases). Trimming left V 6 bases short and J 8 bases short, with 16 bases between. The CDR3 is 13 amino acids. Germline V gene sequence: CDR1 MDHEN, CDR2 SYDVKM.

This chain connects TRBV11-1 to TRBJ2-7; TRBD2 aligns across 7 bases. Germline values: CDR1 SGHAT, CDR2 FQDESV (reference sequence). The junction had 7 bases not matched to a gene; V was cut back by 4 bases and J by 4 bases. This CDR3 spans 14 amino acids. The CDR3 loop is CASSSSGNRYEQYF. Written as DNA, the CDR3 is TGTGCCAGCAGCTCGAGCGGGAATCGGTACGAGCAGTACTTC. Filled out from reference TRBV11-1 and TRBJ2-7, the complete variable domain reads EAEVAQSPRYKITEKSQAVAFWCDPISGHATLYWYRQILGQGPELLVQFQDESVVDDSQLPKDRFSAERLKGVDSTLKIQPAELGDSAMYLCASSSSGNRYEQYFGPGTRLTVT.

This chain connects TRBV18 to TRBJ2-7; D gene unclear. Per the germline V gene, CDR1 is KGHSH and CDR2 is LQKENI. This CDR3 has 14 residues. Between the trimmed V and J ends, which lost 3 bases and 4 bases, there was a span of 13 bases. The CDR3 nucleotides are TGTGCCAGCTCACCGGATCGACTCGCATACGAGCAGTACTTC. The encoded protein is CASSPDRLAYEQYF.